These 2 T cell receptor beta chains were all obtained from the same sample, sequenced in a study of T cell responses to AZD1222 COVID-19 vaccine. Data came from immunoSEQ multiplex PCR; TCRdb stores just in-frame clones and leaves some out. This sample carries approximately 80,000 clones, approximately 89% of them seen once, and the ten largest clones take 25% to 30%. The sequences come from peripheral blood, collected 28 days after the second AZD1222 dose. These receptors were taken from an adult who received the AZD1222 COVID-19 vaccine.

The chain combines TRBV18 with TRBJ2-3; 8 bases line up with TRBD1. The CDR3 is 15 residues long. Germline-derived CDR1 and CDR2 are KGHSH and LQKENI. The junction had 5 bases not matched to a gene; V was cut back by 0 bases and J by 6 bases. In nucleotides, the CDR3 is TGTGCCAGCTCACCACCGGACAGGGCAGGTGATACGCAGTATTTT. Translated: CASSPPDRAGDTQYF.

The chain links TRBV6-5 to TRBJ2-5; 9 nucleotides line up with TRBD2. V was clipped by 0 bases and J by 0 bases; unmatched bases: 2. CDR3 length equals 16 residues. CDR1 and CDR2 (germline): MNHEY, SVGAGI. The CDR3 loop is CASSYSTSGHQETQYF. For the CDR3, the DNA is TGTGCCAGCAGTTACTCGACTAGCGGACACCAAGAGACCCAGTACTTC.